This passage covers 25 T cell receptor beta chains from one sample sequenced in a study of Ad26.COV2.S vaccination and SARS-CoV-2 variants. The treatment: about 20 received Ad26.COV2.S at low or high dose, single or two shots; roughly 5 received placebo; per-sample allocation not given. The study sampled participants on day 63 after the first vaccine or placebo injection. Assay used: immunoSEQ multiplex PCR; TCRdb lists only in-frame clones, some missing. The sample includes fewer than 400,000 clones, approximately 91% of them seen just once. The sequencing used peripheral blood, collected in a trial of Ad26.COV2.S vaccine versus placebo. These receptors were obtained from a person aged 18-65 years who received the Ad26.COV2.S COVID-19 vaccine or a placebo.

This rearrangement joins TRBV7-2 to TRBJ2-1; 11 nucleotides line up with TRBD2. This CDR3 is 17 amino acids long. The junction had 9 bases not matched to a gene; V was cut back by 7 bases and J by 1 base. Per the germline V gene, CDR1 is SGHTA and CDR2 is FQGNSA. In DNA, the CDR3 is TGTGCCAGCAACCCCGGTAGCGGGAGGGAATCCTACAATGAGCAGTTCTTC. It encodes CASNPGSGRESYNEQFF.

The genes are TRBV6-1 and TRBJ1-6; unclear D gene. V was clipped by 1 base and J by 0 bases, with 16 bases between them. The CDR3 runs to 19 residues. CDR1 and CDR2 from the germline V gene are MNHNS and SASEGT. The CDR3 sequence: CASSEVGPAASSYNSPLHF. The CDR3 coding sequence is TGTGCCAGCAGTGAAGTAGGGCCGGCCGCGAGCTCCTATAATTCACCCCTCCACTTT.

The chain employs TRBV5-1 and TRBJ1-1; D is unclear. Trimming stripped 3 bases from V and 3 bases from J, with 21 bases between. CDR1 is SGHRS, CDR2 YFSETQ, per germline. The CDR3 runs to 17 residues. CDR3 sequence reads: CASSSTYLSESDTEAFF. In nucleotides, the CDR3 is TGCGCCAGCAGCTCGACGTACCTCTCAGAGAGTGACACTGAAGCTTTCTTT.

CDR3 residues: CASSISTPYNEQFF. The CDR3 DNA reads as TGTGCCAGCAGCATCAGTACACCGTACAATGAGCAGTTCTTC. The gene calls are TRBV13 and TRBJ2-1; D is unresolved. V gave up 5 bases and J gave up 4 bases, with 12 bases separating them. The germline V gene has CDR1 PRHDT and CDR2 FYEKMQ (reference sequence). The CDR3 is 14 amino acids.

The genes are TRBV13 and TRBJ2-7; D ambiguous. CDR1 and CDR2 (germline): PRHDT, FYEKMQ (reference sequence). The CDR3 loop spans 13 amino acids. The V and J ends lost 5 bases and 4 bases respectively, with 12 bases between them. DNA of the CDR3: TGTGCCAGCAGCCTATTTGGACCGTACGAGCAGTACTTC. Its translation: CASSLFGPYEQYF.

This chain joins TRBV5-1 and TRBJ2-1, with a tentative D call TRBD1 (5 bases). V was cut by 0 bases and J by 8 bases, with 12 bases left in between. The CDR3 contains 14 residues. Germline V gene sequence: CDR1 SGHRS, CDR2 YFSETQ. The CDR3 is CASSLALGVDEQFF. Here the CDR3 DNA reads TGCGCCAGCAGCTTGGCCCTAGGGGTCGATGAGCAGTTCTTC.

The CDR3 region has the DNA TGTGCCAGCAGCCAACCTAAAACAGGGGGCACCGGGGAGCTGTTTTTT. This codes for CASSQPKTGGTGELFF. The chain has TRBV3-1 (or the pseudogene TRBV3-2) and TRBJ2-2, with 8 positions matching TRBD1. V was clipped by 2 bases and J by 4 bases; unmatched bases: 6. The V gene's germline CDR1 is LGHDT and CDR2 YNNKEL (reference sequence). The CDR3 spans 16 residues.

In its sample, this clone was seen once. The genes are TRBV5-4 and TRBJ1-1; the D gene is possibly TRBD1 (5 bases). Trimming took off 4 bases at V and 5 bases at J, with 12 bases between the two ends. The CDR3 is 13 residues long. Germline V gives CDR1 SGHNT, CDR2 YYREEE (reference sequence). The CDR3 nucleotides read TGTGCCAGCAGCACCGGGGGGACGACTGAAGCTTTCTTT. Protein product: CASSTGGTTEAFF. The entire variable domain, with the rest obtained from reference TRBV5-4 and TRBJ1-1, is as follows: ETGVTQSPTHLIKTRGQQVTLRCSSQSGHNTVSWYQQALGQGPQFIFQYYREEENGRGNFPPRFSGLQFPNYSSELNVNALELDDSALYLCASSTGGTTEAFFGQGTRLTVV.

V is TRBV7-9 and J is TRBJ2-1; weak D call: TRBD2 (6 bases). Germline V CDR1 and CDR2: SEHNR, FQNEAQ (reference sequence). V was cut by 1 base and J by 3 bases, with 10 bases left in between. The CDR3 loop spans 15 amino acids. The CDR3 is CASSLDGGVYNEQFF. CDR3 DNA: TGTGCCAGCAGCTTAGATGGCGGGGTCTACAATGAGCAGTTCTTC.

This clone was seen only once. This chain connects TRBV11-3 to TRBJ2-1; TRBD1 is a possible D gene (6 bases). Germline V gene data show CDR1 as SGHNT and CDR2 as YENEEA. Trimming took off 0 bases at V and 5 bases at J, with 14 bases between the two ends. This CDR3 region has 16 residues. Written as DNA, the CDR3 is TGTGCCAGCAGCTTAGAGGGGACATTGAGGAACAATGAGCAGTTCTTC. It yields the protein CASSLEGTLRNNEQFF.

This chain links TRBV6-5 with TRBJ2-7; D might be TRBD1 or TRBD2, each matching 5 bases. Trimming took 4 bases from V and 2 from J, leaving 6 bases between them. In germline, CDR1 is MNHEY, CDR2 SVGAGI. This CDR3 has 12 residues. CDR3 DNA: TGTGCCAGCAGTTGGGACGCCTACGAGCAGTACTTC. Translated, it gives CASSWDAYEQYF.

The chain combines TRBV2 with TRBJ2-1, with D possibly matching TRBD2 (5 bases). The CDR3 is 12 residues long. The germline V and J ends were trimmed by 7 bases and 7 bases, with 11 bases remaining between them. The germline V gene encodes CDR1 SNHLY and CDR2 FYNNEI. This CDR3 reads CASTDPGNEQFF. The CDR3 DNA sequence: TGTGCCAGCACTGACCCGGGAAATGAGCAGTTCTTC.

The CDR3 DNA reads as TGTGCCAGCAGTGAATCCGGACGGGGGACTCCTAGCACAGATACGCAGTATTTT. Protein product: CASSESGRGTPSTDTQYF. V and J are TRBV25-1 and TRBJ2-3; possibly TRBD2 for D (6 bases). V was pared by 1 base and J by 0 bases, with 17 bases between. The CDR3 has 18 amino acids. Germline CDR1 and CDR2: MGHDK and SYGVNS. The full variable domain, in which reference TRBV25-1 and TRBJ2-3 provide the parts outside the CDR3, is EADIYQTPRYLVIGTGKKITLECSQTMGHDKMYWYQQDPGMELHLIHYSYGVNSTEKGDLSSESTVSRIRTEHFPLTLESARPSHTSQYLCASSESGRGTPSTDTQYFGPGTRLTVL.

The rearrangement uses TRBV15 and TRBJ1-5; D call uncertain. Looked up from germline, CDR1 is LNHNV and CDR2 is YYDKDF (reference sequence). Trimming removed 0 bases at V and 6 bases at J, with 6 bases between. This CDR3 spans 13 amino acids. CDR3 bases: TGTGCCACCAGCAGAGATCGAACTCAGCCCCAGCATTTT. Its protein is CATSRDRTQPQHF. The whole variable domain, remainder taken from reference TRBV15 and TRBJ1-5, is DAMVIQNPRYQVTQFGKPVTLSCSQTLNHNVMYWYQQKSSQAPKLLFHYYDKDFNNEADTPDNFQSRRPNTSFCFLDIRSPGLGDTAMYLCATSRDRTQPQHFGDGTRLSIL.

The chain carries TRBV5-4 and TRBJ2-1; 8 bases agree with TRBD1. With 1 base clipped from V and 8 bases from J, the junction kept 8 bases outside the gene matches. Germline CDR1 is SGHNT and CDR2 is YYREEE (reference sequence). The CDR3 spans 15 residues. As DNA, the CDR3 is TGTGCCAGCAGCTTGTCTGGACAGGGAGGACATGAGCAGTTCTTC. Protein sequence: CASSLSGQGGHEQFF.

The CDR3 loop reads CASSLGGDRRYNEQFF. The CDR3 bases are TGTGCCAGCAGCTTAGGGGGGGACAGGCGCTACAATGAGCAGTTCTTC. The J gene is TRBJ2-1, the V gene TRBV11-2, with 8 bases aligning to TRBD1. The CDR3 is made up of 16 amino acids. Trimming took 1 base from V and 3 from J; bases not matched to a gene: 5. Germline loops: CDR1 SGHAT, CDR2 FQNNGV.

The rearrangement uses TRBV18 and TRBJ2-3, with a tentative D call TRBD2 (6 bases). Trimming took off 6 bases at V and 4 bases at J, with 14 bases between the two ends. The CDR3 length is 14 residues. Germline V gives CDR1 KGHSH, CDR2 LQKENI. CDR3 region: CASSPETRSDTQYF. DNA of the CDR3: TGTGCCAGCTCGCCCGAGACTAGGTCAGATACGCAGTATTTT. The full variable domain, with the rest looked up from reference TRBV18 and TRBJ2-3, is NAGVMQNPRHLVRRRGQEARLRCSPMKGHSHVYWYRQLPEEGLKFMVYLQKENIIDESGMPKERFSAEFPKEGPSILRIQQVVRGDSAAYFCASSPETRSDTQYFGPGTRLTVL.

This chain uses TRBV6-1 with TRBJ1-1; no clear D gene. V was clipped by 2 bases and J by 0 bases, with 7 bases between them. Germline V gene sequence: CDR1 MNHNS, CDR2 SASEGT. The CDR3 covers 14 residues. The CDR3 loop reads CASSEPAMNTEAFF. As DNA, the CDR3 is TGTGCCAGCAGTGAACCGGCTATGAACACTGAAGCTTTCTTT.

V gene TRBV6-5 combines with J gene TRBJ1-6; TRBD1 matches at 9 bases. V lost 9 bases, J lost 8 bases, and 8 bases stayed unmatched. Germline V gene data show CDR1 as MNHEY and CDR2 as SVGAGI. There are 14 residues in the CDR3. The CDR3 loop is CASEPGQGYSPLHF. CDR3 coding DNA: TGTGCCAGTGAGCCCGGACAGGGGTATTCACCCCTCCACTTT.

The DNA for the CDR3 is TGTGCCAGCAGCCATAATAGCGACTCAACGTACTTC. It translates to CASSHNSDSTYF. V is TRBV3-1 (or the pseudogene TRBV3-2) and J is TRBJ2-7, with D possibly matching TRBD2 (5 bases). V was trimmed by 3 bases and J by 12 bases, leaving 15 bases between them. Germline-derived CDR1 and CDR2 are LGHDT and YNNKEL (reference sequence). This CDR3 has 12 residues.

This clone is a singleton in its sample. The J gene is TRBJ2-1, the V gene TRBV29-1; a weak D match, TRBD2 (5 bases). The germline V and J ends were trimmed by 4 bases and 2 bases, with 9 bases remaining between them. This CDR3 contains 13 residues. Looked up from germline, CDR1 is SQVTM and CDR2 is ANQGSEA. The CDR3: CSVGWRAYNEQFF. The CDR3 DNA reads as TGCAGCGTTGGGTGGCGGGCCTACAATGAGCAGTTCTTC.

This clone was counted a few times. Compared with germline, one end of the junction differs, possibly owing to a read error. V is TRBV6-4 and J is TRBJ2-4, with 7 bases lining up with TRBD2. Germline CDR1 MRHNA, CDR2 SNTAGT. This CDR3 contains 13 residues. The CDR3: CASSESSTGLQIF. The CDR3 bases are TGTGCCAGCAGTGAAAGTTCGACGGGACTACAGATATTC.

The chain couples TRBV5-1 to TRBJ1-2; TRBD1 matches 12 bases. CDR1 SGHRS and CDR2 YFSETQ come from the germline V gene. The CDR3 runs 16 residues. V was pared by 0 bases and J by 7 bases, with 7 bases of the junction left unmatched. CDR3 in DNA: TGCGCCAGCAGCTTGGGACCGGGACAGGGGGCCGCTGGCTACACCTTC. Protein product: CASSLGPGQGAAGYTF.

The chain combines TRBV4-1 with TRBJ2-5; 10 nucleotides agree with TRBD1. This CDR3 has 14 amino acids. Germline CDR1 MGHRA, CDR2 YSYEKL. Unmatched junction bases numbered 4, after V lost 4 bases and J lost 5 bases. The CDR3 spells CASSRDRGTETQYF. CDR3 nucleotide sequence: TGCGCCAGCAGCCGGGACAGGGGTACGGAGACCCAGTACTTC.

The chain links TRBV28 to TRBJ2-7; 12 nucleotides line up with TRBD2. The CDR3 sequence is 16 residues long. The V gene end was trimmed by 5 bases and the J gene end by 4 bases; junction bases not matched to a gene: 9. Germline lookup yields CDR1 MDHEN and CDR2 SYDVKM. The CDR3: CASSPIVTSGSYEQYF. Written as DNA, the CDR3 is TGTGCCAGCAGTCCCATTGTGACTAGCGGGAGTTACGAGCAGTACTTC.